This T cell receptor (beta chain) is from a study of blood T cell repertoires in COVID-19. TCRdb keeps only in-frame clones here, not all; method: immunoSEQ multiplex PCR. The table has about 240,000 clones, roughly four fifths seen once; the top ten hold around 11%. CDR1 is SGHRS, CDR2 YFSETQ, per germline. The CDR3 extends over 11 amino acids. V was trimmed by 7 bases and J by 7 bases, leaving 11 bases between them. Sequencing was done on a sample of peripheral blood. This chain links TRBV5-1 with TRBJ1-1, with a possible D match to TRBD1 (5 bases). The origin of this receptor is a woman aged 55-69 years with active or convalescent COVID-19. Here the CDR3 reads CASRGGSEAFF. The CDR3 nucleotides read TGCGCCAGCCGCGGGGGAAGTGAAGCTTTCTTT.